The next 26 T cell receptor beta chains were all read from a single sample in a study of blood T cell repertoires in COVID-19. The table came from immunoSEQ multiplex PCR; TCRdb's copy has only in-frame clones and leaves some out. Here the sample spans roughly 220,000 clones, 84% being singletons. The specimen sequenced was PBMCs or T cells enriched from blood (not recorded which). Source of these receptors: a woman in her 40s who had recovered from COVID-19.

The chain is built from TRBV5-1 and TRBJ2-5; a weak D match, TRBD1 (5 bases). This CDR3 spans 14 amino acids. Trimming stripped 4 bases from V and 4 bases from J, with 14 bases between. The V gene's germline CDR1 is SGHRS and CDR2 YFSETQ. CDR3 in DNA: TGCGCCAGCAGCCAATTGACAGAGATAGAGACCCAGTACTTC. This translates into CASSQLTEIETQYF.

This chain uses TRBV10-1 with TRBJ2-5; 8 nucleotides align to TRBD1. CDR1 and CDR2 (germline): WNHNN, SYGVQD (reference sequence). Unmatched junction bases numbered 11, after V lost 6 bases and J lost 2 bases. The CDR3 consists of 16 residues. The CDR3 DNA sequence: TGCGCCAGCAGCCCAGGTTTTGGGACAGGTCAAGAGACCCAGTACTTC. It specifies CASSPGFGTGQETQYF.

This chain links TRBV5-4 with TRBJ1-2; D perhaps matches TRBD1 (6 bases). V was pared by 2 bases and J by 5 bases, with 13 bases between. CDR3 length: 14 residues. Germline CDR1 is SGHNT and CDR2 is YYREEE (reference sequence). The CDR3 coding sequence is TGTGCCAGCAGCTTTGGGGCGGGGGCTTATGGCTACACCTTC. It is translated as CASSFGAGAYGYTF. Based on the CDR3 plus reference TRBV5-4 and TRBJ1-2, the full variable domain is ETGVTQSPTHLIKTRGQQVTLRCSSQSGHNTVSWYQQALGQGPQFIFQYYREEENGRGNFPPRFSGLQFPNYSSELNVNALELDDSALYLCASSFGAGAYGYTFGSGTRLTVV.

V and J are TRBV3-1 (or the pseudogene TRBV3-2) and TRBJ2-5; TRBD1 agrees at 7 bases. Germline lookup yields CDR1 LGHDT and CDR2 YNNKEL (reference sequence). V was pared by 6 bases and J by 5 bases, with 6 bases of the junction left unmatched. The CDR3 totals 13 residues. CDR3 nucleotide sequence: TGTGCCAGCAGTCTTAAGGGGGCGGAGACCCAGTACTTC. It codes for CASSLKGAETQYF.

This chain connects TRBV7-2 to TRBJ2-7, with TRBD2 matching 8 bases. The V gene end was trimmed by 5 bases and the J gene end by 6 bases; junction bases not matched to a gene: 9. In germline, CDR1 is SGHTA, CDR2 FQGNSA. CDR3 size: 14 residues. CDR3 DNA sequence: TGTGCCAGCAGCCTAAGGACTAGCCTGGGCGAGCAGTACTTC. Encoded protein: CASSLRTSLGEQYF. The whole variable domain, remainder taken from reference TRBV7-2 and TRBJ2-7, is GAGVSQSPSNKVTEKGKDVELRCDPISGHTALYWYRQSLGQGLEFLIYFQGNSAPDKSGLPSDRFSAERTGGSVSTLTIQRTQQEDSAVYLCASSLRTSLGEQYFGPGTRLTVT.

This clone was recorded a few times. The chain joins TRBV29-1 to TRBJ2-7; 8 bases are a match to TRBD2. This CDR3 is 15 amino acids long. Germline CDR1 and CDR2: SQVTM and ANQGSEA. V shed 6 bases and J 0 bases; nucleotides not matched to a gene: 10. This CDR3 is CSVEITGTSSYEQYF. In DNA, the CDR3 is TGCAGCGTGGAGATAACCGGGACTAGCTCCTACGAGCAGTACTTC.

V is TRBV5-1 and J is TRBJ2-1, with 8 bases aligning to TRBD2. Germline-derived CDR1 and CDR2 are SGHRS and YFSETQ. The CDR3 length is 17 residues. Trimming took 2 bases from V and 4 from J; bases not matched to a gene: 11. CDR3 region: CASSFSQMAGGYNEQFF. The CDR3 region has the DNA TGCGCCAGCAGCTTCTCTCAAATGGCGGGAGGATACAATGAGCAGTTCTTC. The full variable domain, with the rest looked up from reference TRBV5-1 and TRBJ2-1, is KAGVTQTPRYLIKTRGQQVTLSCSPISGHRSVSWYQQTPGQGLQFLFEYFSETQRNKGNFPGRFSGRQFSNSRSEMNVSTLELGDSALYLCASSFSQMAGGYNEQFFGPGTRLTVL.

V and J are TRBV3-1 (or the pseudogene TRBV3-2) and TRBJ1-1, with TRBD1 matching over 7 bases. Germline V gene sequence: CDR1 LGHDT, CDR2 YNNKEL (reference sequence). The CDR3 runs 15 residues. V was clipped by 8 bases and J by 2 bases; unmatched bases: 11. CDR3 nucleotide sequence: TGTGCCAGCCACGAAACGGGAGGGGGCAACACTGAAGCTTTCTTT. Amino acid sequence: CASHETGGGNTEAFF.

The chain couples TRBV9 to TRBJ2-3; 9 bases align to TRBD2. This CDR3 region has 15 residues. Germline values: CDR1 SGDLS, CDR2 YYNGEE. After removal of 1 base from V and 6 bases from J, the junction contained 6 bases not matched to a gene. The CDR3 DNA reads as TGTGCCAGCAGCGTACTAGCGGGGAGGGGGGATACGCAGTATTTT. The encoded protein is CASSVLAGRGDTQYF.

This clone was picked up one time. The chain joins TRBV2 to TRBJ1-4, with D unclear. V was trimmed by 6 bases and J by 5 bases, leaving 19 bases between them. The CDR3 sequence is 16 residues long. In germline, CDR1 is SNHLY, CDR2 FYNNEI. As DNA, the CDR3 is TGTGCCAGCAGCCCGAAGGGAGGCAGGCCAAATGAAAAACTGTTTTTT. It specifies CASSPKGGRPNEKLFF.

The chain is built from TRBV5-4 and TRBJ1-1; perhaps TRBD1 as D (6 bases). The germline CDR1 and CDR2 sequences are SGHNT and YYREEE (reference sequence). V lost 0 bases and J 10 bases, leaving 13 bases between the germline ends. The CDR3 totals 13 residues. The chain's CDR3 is CASSLGQDERAFF. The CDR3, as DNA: TGTGCCAGCAGCTTGGGACAGGATGAACGAGCTTTCTTT.

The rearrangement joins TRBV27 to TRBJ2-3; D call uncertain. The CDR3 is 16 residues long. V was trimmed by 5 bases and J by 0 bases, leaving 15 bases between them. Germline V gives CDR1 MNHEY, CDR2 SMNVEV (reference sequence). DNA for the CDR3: TGTGCCAGCAGTCCAACCCGCCAGTTTAGCACAGATACGCAGTATTTT. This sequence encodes CASSPTRQFSTDTQYF.

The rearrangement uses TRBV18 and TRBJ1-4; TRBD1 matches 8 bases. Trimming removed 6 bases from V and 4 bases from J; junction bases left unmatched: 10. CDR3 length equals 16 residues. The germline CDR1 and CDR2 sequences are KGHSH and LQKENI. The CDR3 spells CASSLGGTGFNEKLFF. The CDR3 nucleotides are TGTGCCAGCTCCCTCGGAGGGACAGGTTTTAATGAAAAACTGTTTTTT.

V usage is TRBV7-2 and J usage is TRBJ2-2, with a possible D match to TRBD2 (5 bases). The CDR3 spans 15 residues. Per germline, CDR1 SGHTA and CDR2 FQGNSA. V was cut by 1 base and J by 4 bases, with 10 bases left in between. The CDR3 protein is CASSLELGVTGELFF. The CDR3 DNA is TGTGCCAGCAGCTTAGAACTGGGAGTCACCGGGGAGCTGTTTTTT. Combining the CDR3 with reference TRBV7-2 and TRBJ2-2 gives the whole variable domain GAGVSQSPSNKVTEKGKDVELRCDPISGHTALYWYRQSLGQGLEFLIYFQGNSAPDKSGLPSDRFSAERTGGSVSTLTIQRTQQEDSAVYLCASSLELGVTGELFFGEGSRLTVL.

Written as DNA, the CDR3 is TGTGCCAGCAGTGAGGGAGCGGGGGGTTCCACAGATACGCAGTATTTT. Residues: CASSEGAGGSTDTQYF. This chain links TRBV6-4 with TRBJ2-3; 9 nucleotides align to TRBD2. The CDR3 is made up of 16 amino acids. Per the germline V gene, CDR1 is MRHNA and CDR2 is SNTAGT. Trimming cost V 3 bases and J 2 bases; bases outside gene matches: 6.

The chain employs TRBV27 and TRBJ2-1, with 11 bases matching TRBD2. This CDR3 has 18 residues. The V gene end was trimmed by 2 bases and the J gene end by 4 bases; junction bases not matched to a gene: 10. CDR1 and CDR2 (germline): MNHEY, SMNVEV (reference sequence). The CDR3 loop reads CASSLRFPGLADYNEQFF. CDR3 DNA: TGTGCCAGCAGTTTAAGGTTTCCGGGACTAGCGGATTACAATGAGCAGTTCTTC.

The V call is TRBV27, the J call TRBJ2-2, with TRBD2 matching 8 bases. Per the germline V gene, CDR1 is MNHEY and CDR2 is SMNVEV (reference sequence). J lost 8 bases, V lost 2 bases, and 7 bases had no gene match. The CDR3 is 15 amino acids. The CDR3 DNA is TGTGCCAGCAGTTTAAATCTAGCGGGCATTGGGGAGCTGTTTTTT. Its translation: CASSLNLAGIGELFF.

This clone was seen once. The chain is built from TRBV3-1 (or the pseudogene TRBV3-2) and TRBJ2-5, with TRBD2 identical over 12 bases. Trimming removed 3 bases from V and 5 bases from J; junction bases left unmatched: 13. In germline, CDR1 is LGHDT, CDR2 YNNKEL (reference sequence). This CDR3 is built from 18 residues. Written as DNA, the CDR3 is TGTGCCAGCAGCCATCGCCCGGGACTAGCGGGTTATGGGGAGACCCAGTACTTC. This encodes CASSHRPGLAGYGETQYF.

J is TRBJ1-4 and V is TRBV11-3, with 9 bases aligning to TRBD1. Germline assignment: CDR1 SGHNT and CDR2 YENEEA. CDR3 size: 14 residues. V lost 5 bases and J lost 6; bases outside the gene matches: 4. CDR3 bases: TGTGCCAGCAGCCGGGGACAGGGCCATGAAAAACTGTTTTTT. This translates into CASSRGQGHEKLFF.

The CDR3 sequence is CASRHTGGPEQFF. DNA of the CDR3: TGTGCCAGCAGGCACACAGGGGGCCCCGAGCAGTTCTTC. The chain combines TRBV28 with TRBJ2-1, with 9 bases fitting TRBD1. The junction had 7 bases not matched to a gene; V was cut back by 6 bases and J by 10 bases. There are 13 residues in the CDR3. Germline-derived CDR1 and CDR2 are MDHEN and SYDVKM.

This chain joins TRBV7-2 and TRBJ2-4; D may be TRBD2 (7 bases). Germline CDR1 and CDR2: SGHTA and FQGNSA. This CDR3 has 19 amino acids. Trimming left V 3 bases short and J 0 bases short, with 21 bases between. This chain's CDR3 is CASSLGGASGNLAKNIQYF. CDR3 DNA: TGTGCCAGCAGCTTGGGGGGGGCTAGCGGAAACCTAGCCAAAAACATTCAGTACTTC.

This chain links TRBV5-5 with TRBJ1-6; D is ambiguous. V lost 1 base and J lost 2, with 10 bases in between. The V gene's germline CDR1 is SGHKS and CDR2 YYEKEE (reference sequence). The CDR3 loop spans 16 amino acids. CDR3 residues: CASSLRREPYNSPLHF. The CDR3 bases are TGTGCCAGCAGCTTGAGGAGGGAGCCCTATAATTCACCCCTCCACTTT.

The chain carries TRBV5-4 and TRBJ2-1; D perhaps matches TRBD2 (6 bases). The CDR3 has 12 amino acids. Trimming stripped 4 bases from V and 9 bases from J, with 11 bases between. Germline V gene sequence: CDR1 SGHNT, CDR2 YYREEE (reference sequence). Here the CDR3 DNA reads TGTGCCAGCAGCAGGGACGGGGGTGAGCAGTTCTTC. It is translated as CASSRDGGEQFF.

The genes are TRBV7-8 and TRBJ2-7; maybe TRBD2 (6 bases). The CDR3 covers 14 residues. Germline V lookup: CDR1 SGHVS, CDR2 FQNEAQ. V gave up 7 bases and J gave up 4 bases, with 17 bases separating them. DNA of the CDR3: TGTGCCAGCACCGTAGGGACCGGAGGGTACGAGCAGTACTTC. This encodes CASTVGTGGYEQYF.

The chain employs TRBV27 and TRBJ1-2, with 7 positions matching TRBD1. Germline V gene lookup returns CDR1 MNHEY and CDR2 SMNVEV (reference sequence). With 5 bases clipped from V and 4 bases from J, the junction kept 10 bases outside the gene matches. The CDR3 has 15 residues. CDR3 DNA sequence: TGTGCCAGCAGTCCGGGGACAGATGCAGGCTATGGCTACACCTTC. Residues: CASSPGTDAGYGYTF.

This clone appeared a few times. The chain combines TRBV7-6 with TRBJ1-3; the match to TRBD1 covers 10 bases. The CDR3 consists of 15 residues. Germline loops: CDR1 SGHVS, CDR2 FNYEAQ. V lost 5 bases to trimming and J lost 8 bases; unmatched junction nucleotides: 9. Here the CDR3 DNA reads TGTGCCAGCAGCCCTGCCGTGGACAGGGGGGACACCATATATTTT. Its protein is CASSPAVDRGDTIYF.